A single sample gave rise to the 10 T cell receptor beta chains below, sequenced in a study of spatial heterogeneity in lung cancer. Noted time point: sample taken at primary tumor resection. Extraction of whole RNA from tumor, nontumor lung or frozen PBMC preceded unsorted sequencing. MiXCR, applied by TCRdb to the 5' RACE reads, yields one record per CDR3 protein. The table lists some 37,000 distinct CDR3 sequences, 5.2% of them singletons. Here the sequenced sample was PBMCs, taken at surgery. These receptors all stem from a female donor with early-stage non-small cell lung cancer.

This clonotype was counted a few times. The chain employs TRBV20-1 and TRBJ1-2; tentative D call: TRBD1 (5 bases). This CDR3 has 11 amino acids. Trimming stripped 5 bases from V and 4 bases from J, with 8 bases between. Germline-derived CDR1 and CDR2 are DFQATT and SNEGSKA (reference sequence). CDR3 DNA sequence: TGCAGTGCTGGACAAGTCTATGGCTACACCTTC. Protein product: CSAGQVYGYTF.

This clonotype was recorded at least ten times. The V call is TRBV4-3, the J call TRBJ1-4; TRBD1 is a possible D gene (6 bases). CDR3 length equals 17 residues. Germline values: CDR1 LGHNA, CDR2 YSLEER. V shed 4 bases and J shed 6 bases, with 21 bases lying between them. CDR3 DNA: TGCGCCAGCAGCCGCTACACTGGAAGTGAGGGGGATGAAAAACTGTTTTTT. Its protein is CASSRYTGSEGDEKLFF.

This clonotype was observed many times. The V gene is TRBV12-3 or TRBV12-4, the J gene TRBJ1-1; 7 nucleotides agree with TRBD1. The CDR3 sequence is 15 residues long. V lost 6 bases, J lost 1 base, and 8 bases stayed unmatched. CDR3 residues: CASRKSGQQNTEAFF. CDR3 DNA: TGTGCCAGCAGGAAATCGGGACAGCAGAACACTGAAGCTTTCTTT.

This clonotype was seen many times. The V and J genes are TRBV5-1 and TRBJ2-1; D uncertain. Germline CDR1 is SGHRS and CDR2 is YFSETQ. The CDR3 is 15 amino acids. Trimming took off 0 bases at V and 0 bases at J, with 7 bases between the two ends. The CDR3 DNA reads TGCGCCAGCAGCTTGGAAGGTACCTCCTACAATGAGCAGTTCTTC. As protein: CASSLEGTSYNEQFF.

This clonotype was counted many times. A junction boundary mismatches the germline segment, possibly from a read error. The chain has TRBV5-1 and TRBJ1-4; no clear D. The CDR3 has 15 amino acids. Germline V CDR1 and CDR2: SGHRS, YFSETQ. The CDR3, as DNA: TGCGCCAGCAGATTGGACCACGCCAGTAATGAAAAACTGTTTTTT. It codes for CASRLDHASNEKLFF.

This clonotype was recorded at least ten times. The CDR3: CASRQGLSFYEQYF. The CDR3 DNA reads as TGTGCCAGTAGACAGGGACTCAGCTTTTACGAGCAGTACTTC. The chain links TRBV28 to TRBJ2-7, with TRBD1 as a possible D gene (7 bases). The length of the CDR3 is 14 residues. Germline V gives CDR1 MDHEN, CDR2 SYDVKM. Between the trimmed V and J ends, which lost 9 bases and 4 bases, there was a span of 19 bases.

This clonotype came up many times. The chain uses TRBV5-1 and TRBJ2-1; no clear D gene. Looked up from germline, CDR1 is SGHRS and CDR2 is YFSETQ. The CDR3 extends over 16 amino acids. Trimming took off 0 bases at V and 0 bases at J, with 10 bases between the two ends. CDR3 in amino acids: CASSLAAGVSYNEQFF. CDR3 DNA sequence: TGCGCCAGCAGCTTGGCCGCTGGCGTCTCCTACAATGAGCAGTTCTTC.

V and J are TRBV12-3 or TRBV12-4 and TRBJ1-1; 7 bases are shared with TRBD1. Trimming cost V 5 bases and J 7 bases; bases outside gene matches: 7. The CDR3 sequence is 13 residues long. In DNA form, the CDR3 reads TGTGCCAGCAGTCTGACAGGGTTAAATGAAGCTTTCTTT. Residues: CASSLTGLNEAFF.

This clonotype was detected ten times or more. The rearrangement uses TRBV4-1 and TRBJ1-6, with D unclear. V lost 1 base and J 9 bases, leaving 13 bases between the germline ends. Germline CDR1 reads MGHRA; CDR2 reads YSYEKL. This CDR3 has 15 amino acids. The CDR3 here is CASSQVQAGRSPLHF. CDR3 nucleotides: TGCGCCAGCAGCCAAGTGCAGGCCGGACGTTCACCCCTCCACTTT.

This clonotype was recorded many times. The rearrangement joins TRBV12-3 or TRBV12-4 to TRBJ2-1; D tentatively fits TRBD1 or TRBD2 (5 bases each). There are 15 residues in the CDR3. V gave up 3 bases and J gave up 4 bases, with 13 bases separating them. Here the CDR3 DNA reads TGTGCCAGCAGTTTGTTGTGGGGGTTGTACAATGAGCAGTTCTTC. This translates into CASSLLWGLYNEQFF.